Below, 17 T cell receptor beta chains from the same sample are listed, as sequenced in a study of control samples from healthy donors and cancer patients. Repertoires were generated with immunoSEQ multiplex PCR, while TCRdb's copy carries only in-frame clones and drops some. This sample carries roughly 95,000 clones, 70% to 90% of them seen once, and the ten largest clones take approximately 14%. The specimen sequenced was blood. Receptor source: a man aged 30 to 45 in good health.

The chain carries TRBV27 and TRBJ1-2; the D is unclear. V lost 2 bases and J lost 0, with 7 bases in between. Germline V lookup: CDR1 MNHEY, CDR2 SMNVEV (reference sequence). This CDR3 is built from 14 residues. The CDR3 reads CASSLLTTNYGYTF. As DNA, the CDR3 is TGTGCCAGCAGTTTACTGACTACTAACTATGGCTACACCTTC.

The V and J genes are TRBV5-6 and TRBJ1-5; D is possibly TRBD1 (6 bases). V gave up 0 bases and J gave up 4 bases, with 11 bases separating them. Germline V CDR1 and CDR2: SGHDT, YYEEEE. The CDR3 is 15 amino acids. CDR3 nucleotides: TGTGCCAGCAGCTTGGCGGACAGAGCAAATCAGCCCCAGCATTTT. Its translation is CASSLADRANQPQHF.

CDR3 DNA: TGCAGCGTTGTAGGGGCTTCGGAGACCCAGTACTTC. Residues: CSVVGASETQYF. The J gene is TRBJ2-5, the V gene TRBV29-1, with D maybe TRBD1 (5 bases). The CDR3 covers 12 residues. V lost 4 bases, J lost 5 bases, and 11 bases lay in between. CDR1 and CDR2 from the germline V gene are SQVTM and ANQGSEA.

The chain is built from TRBV2 and TRBJ1-2, with 9 bases fitting TRBD1. V dropped 3 bases and J dropped 5; count of bases not matched to a gene: 16. The length of the CDR3 is 18 residues. Germline values: CDR1 SNHLY, CDR2 FYNNEI. CDR3 in DNA: TGTGCCAGCAGTGATTCGCGGACAGGGGTTAACCCCCTTTATGGCTACACCTTC. It encodes CASSDSRTGVNPLYGYTF.

V usage is TRBV9 and J usage is TRBJ2-1, with D perhaps matching TRBD1 (5 bases). The germline V gene encodes CDR1 SGDLS and CDR2 YYNGEE. The V gene lost 3 bases and the J gene lost 5 bases, with 18 bases spanning the gap. This CDR3 spans 16 amino acids. The CDR3 loop is CASSARLGEGNNEQFF. Written as DNA, the CDR3 is TGTGCCAGCAGCGCCCGTCTAGGGGAAGGGAACAATGAGCAGTTCTTC.

Of note for this clone: The same CDR3 arises from other DNA sequences in this sample as well. The rearrangement uses TRBV5-1 and TRBJ2-3; D not resolved. Trimming removed 3 bases from V and 6 bases from J, with 8 bases in between. The V gene's germline CDR1 is SGHRS and CDR2 YFSETQ. This CDR3 is 12 amino acids long. The CDR3: CASSWDLDTQYF. The CDR3, as DNA: TGCGCCAGCAGCTGGGATTTGGATACGCAGTATTTT.

The count of this clone is one. The chain employs TRBV6-2 or TRBV6-3 and TRBJ2-1; D not certain. Germline-derived CDR1 and CDR2 are MNHEY and SVGEGT. This CDR3 is 12 amino acids long. Trimming removed 4 bases from V and 4 bases from J, with 5 bases in between. Here the CDR3 DNA reads TGTGCCAGCAGTTCATTGTACAATGAGCAGTTCTTC. Translating gives CASSSLYNEQFF.

The chain recombines TRBV4-3 with TRBJ1-2, with 10 bases lining up with TRBD1. Unmatched junction bases numbered 19, after V lost 3 bases and J lost 9 bases. The CDR3 extends over 18 amino acids. CDR1 and CDR2 from the germline V gene are LGHNA and YSLEER. The DNA of the CDR3 is TGCGCCAGCAGCCAGAGGGAGGGGCGGAGACAGGGGGCCGATCGCTACACCTTC. Translated: CASSQREGRRQGADRYTF.

The rearrangement uses TRBV7-2 and TRBJ1-1; D remains ambiguous. The ends were cut back, 2 bases at V and 4 bases at J, with 11 bases in the middle. CDR1 and CDR2 from the germline V gene are SGHTA and FQGNSA. The CDR3 extends over 14 amino acids. The CDR3 loop is CASSLTPGPTEAFF. The CDR3, as DNA: TGTGCCAGCAGCTTAACTCCCGGGCCCACTGAAGCTTTCTTT.

The rearrangement joins TRBV27 to TRBJ2-3, with D possibly being TRBD2 (6 bases). V was clipped by 7 bases and J by 2 bases, with 16 bases between them. Germline CDR1 reads MNHEY; CDR2 reads SMNVEV (reference sequence). The CDR3 extends over 15 amino acids. The CDR3 DNA follows: TGTGCCAGCAATCCTGTGGGAGGTGTCACAGATACGCAGTATTTT. Its translation is CASNPVGGVTDTQYF.

The chain carries TRBV4-3 and TRBJ1-5; D gene unclear. Looked up from germline, CDR1 is LGHNA and CDR2 is YSLEER. V was pared by 1 base and J by 0 bases, with 7 bases between. The length of the CDR3 is 15 residues. As DNA, the CDR3 is TGCGCCAGCAGCCAAGTGGGTTCTAGCAATCAGCCCCAGCATTTT. Protein: CASSQVGSSNQPQHF.

The chain employs TRBV5-1 and TRBJ2-1; TRBD2 aligns across 11 bases. The CDR3 sequence is 16 residues long. Per the germline V gene, CDR1 is SGHRS and CDR2 is YFSETQ. V was clipped by 4 bases and J by 7 bases; unmatched bases: 10. Written as DNA, the CDR3 is TGCGCCAGCAGCCAGATAGCGGGAGGGCCGTTAAATGAGCAGTTCTTC. Protein product: CASSQIAGGPLNEQFF.

The genes are TRBV9 and TRBJ1-6; the D is unclear. The CDR3 loop spans 14 amino acids. V gave up 0 bases and J gave up 8 bases, with 9 bases separating them. Looked up from germline, CDR1 is SGDLS and CDR2 is YYNGEE. The CDR3 spells CASSVGGLDSPLHF. The CDR3 DNA follows: TGTGCCAGCAGCGTAGGAGGGTTGGATTCACCCCTCCACTTT.

The chain carries TRBV9 and TRBJ1-3, with a tentative D call TRBD1 (5 bases). Germline V gene data show CDR1 as SGDLS and CDR2 as YYNGEE. The CDR3 runs to 15 residues. V was shortened by 3 bases and J by 0 bases, with 10 bases between the two germline ends. For the CDR3, the DNA is TGTGCCAGCAGCGCCGACAGTCTCTCTGGAAACACCATATATTTT. Translation: CASSADSLSGNTIYF.

The CDR3 loop reads CASRGLNEKLFF. CDR3 coding DNA: TGTGCCAGCAGGGGGCTTAATGAAAAACTGTTTTTT. The rearrangement links TRBV28 to TRBJ1-4, with a possible D match to TRBD1 (5 bases). V shed 6 bases and J shed 4 bases, with 6 bases lying between them. Looked up from germline, CDR1 is MDHEN and CDR2 is SYDVKM. The CDR3 spans 12 residues.

V and J are TRBV15 and TRBJ1-5; D is ambiguous. Germline-derived CDR1 and CDR2 are LNHNV and YYDKDF (reference sequence). V gave up 5 bases and J gave up 6 bases, with 11 bases separating them. CDR3 length: 13 amino acids. CDR3 region: CATSSEGSQPQHF. The CDR3 DNA reads TGTGCCACCAGCTCAGAAGGGAGTCAGCCCCAGCATTTT.

The chain recombines TRBV13 with TRBJ2-1, with 9 bases matching TRBD2. In germline, CDR1 is PRHDT, CDR2 FYEKMQ (reference sequence). The junction had 2 bases not matched to a gene; V was cut back by 0 bases and J by 5 bases. The CDR3 extends over 15 amino acids. DNA of the CDR3: TGTGCCAGCAGCTTAGGCCTAGCGGGAAACAATGAGCAGTTCTTC. Amino acids: CASSLGLAGNNEQFF.